This T cell receptor (beta chain) was documented in a study of blood T cell repertoires in COVID-19. Looked up from germline, CDR1 is MDHEN and CDR2 is SYDVKM. V was clipped by 8 bases and J by 4 bases; unmatched bases: 16. There are 19 residues in the CDR3. Assay used: immunoSEQ multiplex PCR; TCRdb lists only in-frame clones, some missing. The sample contains some 180,000 clones, roughly 82% of which appear only once. The clonotype comes from a woman aged 60-70 years with COVID-19, enrolled during active disease. Sample: peripheral blood. The chain couples TRBV28 to TRBJ2-2; 13 nucleotides match TRBD2. CDR3 nucleotide sequence: TGTGCCAGCCTGGGGGCTTACGGCGGACTAGCGGGAGCCACCGGGGAGCTGTTTTTT. It is translated as CASLGAYGGLAGATGELFF.